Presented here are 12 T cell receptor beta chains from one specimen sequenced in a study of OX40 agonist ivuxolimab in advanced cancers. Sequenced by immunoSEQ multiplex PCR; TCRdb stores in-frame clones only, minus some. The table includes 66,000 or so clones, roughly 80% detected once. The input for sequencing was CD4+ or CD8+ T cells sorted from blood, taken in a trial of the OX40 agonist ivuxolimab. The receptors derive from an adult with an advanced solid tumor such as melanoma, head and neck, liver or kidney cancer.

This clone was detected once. The DNA of the CDR3 is TGTGCCAGCAGCCAAGAGCTGGATAGCGGGGTTAGCACAGATACGCAGTATTTT. It codes for CASSQELDSGVSTDTQYF. The rearrangement links TRBV4-2 to TRBJ2-3, with 8 bases fitting TRBD2. The CDR3 is 18 amino acids. With 0 bases clipped from V and 0 bases from J, the junction kept 8 bases outside the gene matches. Germline V CDR1 and CDR2: LGHNA, YNFKEQ.

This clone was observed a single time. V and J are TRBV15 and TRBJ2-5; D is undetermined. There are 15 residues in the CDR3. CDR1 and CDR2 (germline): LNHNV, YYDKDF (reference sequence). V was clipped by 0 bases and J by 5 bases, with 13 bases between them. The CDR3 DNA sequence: TGTGCCACCAGCAGAGATCTAACGGTGTCGGAGACCCAGTACTTC. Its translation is CATSRDLTVSETQYF. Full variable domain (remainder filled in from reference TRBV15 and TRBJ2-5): DAMVIQNPRYQVTQFGKPVTLSCSQTLNHNVMYWYQQKSSQAPKLLFHYYDKDFNNEADTPDNFQSRRPNTSFCFLDIRSPGLGDTAMYLCATSRDLTVSETQYFGPGTRLLVL.

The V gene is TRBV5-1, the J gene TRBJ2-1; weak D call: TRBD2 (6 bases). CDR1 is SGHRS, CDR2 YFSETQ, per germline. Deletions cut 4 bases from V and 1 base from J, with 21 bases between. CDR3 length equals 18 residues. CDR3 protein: CASSPPGVASISYNEQFF. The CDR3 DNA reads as TGCGCCAGCAGCCCACCGGGGGTTGCGTCGATTTCCTACAATGAGCAGTTCTTC.

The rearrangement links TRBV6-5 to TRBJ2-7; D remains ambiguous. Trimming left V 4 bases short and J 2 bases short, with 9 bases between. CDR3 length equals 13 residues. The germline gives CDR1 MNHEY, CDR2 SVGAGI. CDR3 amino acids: CASSSESPYEQYF. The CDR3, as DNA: TGTGCCAGCAGTTCTGAATCTCCCTACGAGCAGTACTTC.

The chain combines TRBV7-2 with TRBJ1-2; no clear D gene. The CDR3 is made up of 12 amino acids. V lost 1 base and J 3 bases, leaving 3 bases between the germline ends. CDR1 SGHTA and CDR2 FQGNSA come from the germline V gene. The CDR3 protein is CASSLGDYGYTF. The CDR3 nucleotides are TGTGCCAGCAGCTTAGGCGACTATGGCTACACCTTC.

The CDR3 here is CASSEPGTRTYEQFF. The CDR3 DNA sequence: TGTGCCAGCAGTGAACCAGGGACTCGGACCTATGAGCAGTTCTTC. J is TRBJ2-1 and V is TRBV6-1; a possible D gene is TRBD2 (6 bases). Germline V lookup: CDR1 MNHNS, CDR2 SASEGT. V lost 2 bases and J 8 bases, leaving 16 bases between the germline ends. The CDR3 length is 15 residues.

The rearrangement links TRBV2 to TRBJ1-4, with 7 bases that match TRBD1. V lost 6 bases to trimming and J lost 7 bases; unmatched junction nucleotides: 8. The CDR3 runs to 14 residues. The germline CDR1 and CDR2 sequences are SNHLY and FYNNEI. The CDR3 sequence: CASSRDRAFEKLFF. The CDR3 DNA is TGTGCCAGCAGCCGTGACAGGGCCTTTGAAAAACTGTTTTTT.

CDR3 amino acids: CASSSQTGQDEKLFF. As DNA, the CDR3 is TGTGCCAGTAGTAGCCAGACAGGGCAGGATGAAAAACTGTTTTTT. This sequence joins TRBV19 and TRBJ1-4; 7 bases are a match to TRBD1. Germline-derived CDR1 and CDR2 are LNHDA and SQIVND (reference sequence). The CDR3 extends over 15 amino acids. V trimming: 4 bases; J trimming: 6 bases; junction bases outside the gene matches: 8.

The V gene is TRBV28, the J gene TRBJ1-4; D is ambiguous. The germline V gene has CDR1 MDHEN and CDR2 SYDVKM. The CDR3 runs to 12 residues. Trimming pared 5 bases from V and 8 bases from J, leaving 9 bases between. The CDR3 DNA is TGTGCCAGCAGTGTAATGGGGGAAAAACTGTTTTTT. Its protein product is CASSVMGEKLFF.

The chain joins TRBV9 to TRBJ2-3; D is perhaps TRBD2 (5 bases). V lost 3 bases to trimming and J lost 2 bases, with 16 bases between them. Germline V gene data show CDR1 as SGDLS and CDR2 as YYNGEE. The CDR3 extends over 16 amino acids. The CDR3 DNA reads TGTGCCAGCAGCGAGGACTCATACAAACTCACAGATACGCAGTATTTT. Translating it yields CASSEDSYKLTDTQYF.

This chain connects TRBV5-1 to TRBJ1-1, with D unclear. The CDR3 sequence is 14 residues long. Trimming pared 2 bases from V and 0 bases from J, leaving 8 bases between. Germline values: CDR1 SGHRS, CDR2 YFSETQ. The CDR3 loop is CASSLMGLNTEAFF. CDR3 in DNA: TGCGCCAGCAGCTTAATGGGGTTGAACACTGAAGCTTTCTTT.

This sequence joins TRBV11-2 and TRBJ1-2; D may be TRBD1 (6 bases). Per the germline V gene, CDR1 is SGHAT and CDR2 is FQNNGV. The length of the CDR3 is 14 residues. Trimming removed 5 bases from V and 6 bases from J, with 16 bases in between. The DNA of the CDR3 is TGTGCCAGCAGCGCCGGGGGCAGGGAAGATGGCTACACCTTC. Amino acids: CASSAGGREDGYTF.